One TCR beta chain is described in this entry. The antigen is unknown. TCRdb re-derived calls from the RT-PCR reads in MiXCR, one entry per CDR3 protein. The profile shows about 480,000 distinct CDR3 sequences, about 25% of them singletons. The data were obtained in a study of response to subunit inactivated influenza vaccine. Germline-derived CDR1 and CDR2 are KGHSH and LQKENI. The V end lost 3 bases, the J end lost 5 bases, and 14 bases lay between the germline ends. The CDR3 spans 16 residues. Points from the study as a whole: Authors suggested each seasonal influenza vaccination recruits few new T cells.

J is TRBJ1-6 and V is TRBV18, with D unclear. The TCR originated in a man in his forties or fifties who received an inactivated influenza vaccine. This sample comprised CD4+ T cells sorted from PBMCs, obtained more than 4 days after vaccination. CDR3 in DNA: TGTGCCAGCTCACCGAGTTCGACGAAAAATAATTCACCCCTCCACTTT. Amino acid sequence: CASSPSSTKNNSPLHF.